This is a list of T cell receptor beta chains from one sample in a study of blood T cell repertoires in COVID-19. Data came from immunoSEQ multiplex PCR; TCRdb stores just in-frame clones and leaves some out. This table has approximately 180,000 clones, roughly 79% appearing once. Sequencing was performed on peripheral blood. These receptors came from a woman aged 80 or older with COVID-19, enrolled during active disease. The CDR3 runs from the conserved cysteine through the conserved F or W. The order of the fields is D gene, V gene, J gene, clone size, CDR3 length, CDR3 protein, CDR3 DNA. D genes are given only for firm matches. Some rows mark clone size as missing; the rest say once, few, many or name a class of expanded clone.

d_call: NA
v_call: TRBV6-6
j_call: TRBJ1-5
clone_size: NA
cdr3_length: 15
cdr3_aa: CASSYSFQVDQPQHF
cdr3_nt: TGTGCCAGCAGTTACTCTTTCCAGGTTGATCAGCCCCAGCATTTT

d_call: TRBD1
v_call: TRBV5-4
j_call: TRBJ2-7
clone_size: NA
cdr3_length: 14
cdr3_aa: CASSFGTGLYEQYF
cdr3_nt: TGTGCCAGCAGCTTCGGGACAGGACTCTACGAGCAGTACTTC

d_call: NA
v_call: TRBV4-3
j_call: TRBJ1-4
clone_size: NA
cdr3_length: 14
cdr3_aa: CASSLSTQGGKLFF
cdr3_nt: TGCGCCAGCAGCCTTTCGACACAGGGCGGAAAACTGTTTTTT

d_call: NA
v_call: TRBV27
j_call: TRBJ1-6
clone_size: NA
cdr3_length: 14
cdr3_aa: CASSPPHHNSPLHF
cdr3_nt: TGTGCCAGCAGTCCCCCCCATCATAATTCACCCCTCCACTTT

d_call: TRBD2
v_call: TRBV19
j_call: TRBJ2-1
clone_size: NA
cdr3_length: 15
cdr3_aa: CASSYAGTRNNEQFF
cdr3_nt: TGTGCCAGTAGCTACGCCGGGACTAGGAACAATGAGCAGTTCTTC

d_call: TRBD1
v_call: TRBV4-1
j_call: TRBJ2-7
clone_size: few
cdr3_length: 17
cdr3_aa: CASSQGPPGTGSYEQYF
cdr3_nt: TGCGCCAGCAGCCAAGGCCCACCGGGGACAGGTTCCTACGAGCAGTACTTC

d_call: NA
v_call: TRBV29-1
j_call: TRBJ2-1
clone_size: NA
cdr3_length: 12
cdr3_aa: CSVEKPLNEQFF
cdr3_nt: TGCAGCGTTGAGAAGCCTCTTAATGAGCAGTTCTTC

d_call: TRBD1
v_call: TRBV18
j_call: TRBJ1-3
clone_size: NA
cdr3_length: 16
cdr3_aa: CASSKTGTGDGNTIYF
cdr3_nt: TGTGCCAGCTCGAAGACCGGGACAGGGGATGGAAACACCATATATTTT

d_call: NA
v_call: TRBV6-5
j_call: TRBJ1-1
clone_size: NA
cdr3_length: 15
cdr3_aa: CASSYSEYGNTEAFF
cdr3_nt: TGTGCCAGCAGTTACTCGGAGTATGGTAACACTGAAGCTTTCTTT

d_call: TRBD1
v_call: TRBV2
j_call: TRBJ2-1
clone_size: NA
cdr3_length: 16
cdr3_aa: CASSEAAGQGINEQFF
cdr3_nt: TGTGCCAGCAGTGAAGCGGCGGGACAGGGTATCAATGAGCAGTTCTTC

d_call: TRBD1
v_call: TRBV3-1/TRBV3-2
j_call: TRBJ1-6
clone_size: NA
cdr3_length: 15
cdr3_aa: CASSQAGQGASPLHF
cdr3_nt: TGTGCCAGCAGCCAAGCGGGACAGGGTGCTTCACCCCTCCACTTT

d_call: TRBD1
v_call: TRBV6-1
j_call: TRBJ2-7
clone_size: NA
cdr3_length: 15
cdr3_aa: CASSDPGQGVYEQYF
cdr3_nt: TGTGCCAGCAGTGATCCGGGACAGGGAGTCTACGAGCAGTACTTC

d_call: NA
v_call: TRBV6-1
j_call: TRBJ1-1
clone_size: NA
cdr3_length: 15
cdr3_aa: CASSGAPGRDTEAFF
cdr3_nt: TGTGCCAGCAGTGGAGCACCCGGGAGAGACACTGAAGCTTTCTTT

d_call: TRBD1
v_call: TRBV19
j_call: TRBJ2-7
clone_size: NA
cdr3_length: 14
cdr3_aa: CASSIVVRTGEQYF
cdr3_nt: TGTGCCAGTAGTATAGTAGTCCGGACAGGGGAGCAGTACTTC

d_call: NA
v_call: TRBV7-8
j_call: TRBJ1-2
clone_size: once
cdr3_length: 13
cdr3_aa: CASSLSSGYGYTF
cdr3_nt: TGTGCCAGCAGCTTAAGTTCAGGCTATGGCTACACCTTC

d_call: TRBD2
v_call: TRBV11-2
j_call: TRBJ2-3
clone_size: NA
cdr3_length: 14
cdr3_aa: CASSPTSGTDTQYF
cdr3_nt: TGTGCCAGCAGCCCCACTAGCGGCACAGATACGCAGTATTTT

d_call: NA
v_call: TRBV10-3
j_call: TRBJ2-5
clone_size: NA
cdr3_length: 16
cdr3_aa: CAISEDLVLAGKTQYF
cdr3_nt: TGTGCCATCAGTGAAGATTTGGTACTAGCTGGGAAGACCCAGTACTTC

d_call: NA
v_call: TRBV5-1
j_call: TRBJ1-1
clone_size: few
cdr3_length: 15
cdr3_aa: CASSLQNRDGTEAFF
cdr3_nt: TGCGCCAGCAGCCTTCAAAACAGGGATGGAACTGAAGCTTTCTTT

d_call: TRBD2
v_call: TRBV6-5
j_call: TRBJ2-1
clone_size: NA
cdr3_length: 15
cdr3_aa: CASSQGLAGDYEQFF
cdr3_nt: TGTGCCAGCAGCCAGGGACTAGCGGGAGACTATGAGCAGTTCTTC

d_call: NA
v_call: TRBV4-2
j_call: TRBJ2-1
clone_size: NA
cdr3_length: 15
cdr3_aa: CASRGSGGSYNEQFF
cdr3_nt: TGTGCCAGCAGAGGGTCCGGGGGCTCCTACAATGAGCAGTTCTTC

d_call: NA
v_call: TRBV5-8
j_call: TRBJ1-5
clone_size: NA
cdr3_length: 14
cdr3_aa: CASRPGSKEQPQHF
cdr3_nt: TGTGCCAGCCGCCCCGGGTCAAAAGAGCAGCCCCAGCATTTT

d_call: TRBD1
v_call: TRBV28
j_call: TRBJ1-2
clone_size: many
cdr3_length: 12
cdr3_aa: CASSPGTGSGAF
cdr3_nt: TGTGCCAGCAGTCCCGGGACAGGGTCGGGTGCCTTC

d_call: NA
v_call: TRBV5-6
j_call: TRBJ2-5
clone_size: NA
cdr3_length: 14
cdr3_aa: CASSFSGARETQYF
cdr3_nt: TGTGCCAGCAGCTTCTCAGGGGCGAGGGAGACCCAGTACTTC

d_call: TRBD2
v_call: TRBV5-4
j_call: TRBJ2-3
clone_size: NA
cdr3_length: 14
cdr3_aa: CASSASGNSDTQYF
cdr3_nt: TGTGCCAGCAGCGCGAGCGGGAACTCAGATACGCAGTATTTT

d_call: TRBD1
v_call: TRBV27
j_call: TRBJ2-7
clone_size: NA
cdr3_length: 20
cdr3_aa: CASSLSRDRGYTTRAYEQYF
cdr3_nt: TGTGCCAGCAGTTTATCTCGGGACAGGGGCTACACTACTAGGGCCTACGAGCAGTACTTC

d_call: TRBD2
v_call: TRBV6-5
j_call: TRBJ2-3
clone_size: NA
cdr3_length: 16
cdr3_aa: CASSYGLAGYTDTQYF
cdr3_nt: TGTGCCAGCAGTTACGGGCTAGCGGGATACACAGATACGCAGTATTTT

d_call: NA
v_call: TRBV7-2
j_call: TRBJ1-5
clone_size: NA
cdr3_length: 14
cdr3_aa: CASRPTGNNQPQHF
cdr3_nt: TGTGCCAGCAGGCCTACAGGGAACAATCAGCCCCAGCATTTT

d_call: TRBD2
v_call: TRBV3-1/TRBV3-2
j_call: TRBJ2-2
clone_size: NA
cdr3_length: 18
cdr3_aa: CASSQAPGLAGNTGELFF
cdr3_nt: TGTGCCAGCAGCCAGGCTCCGGGACTAGCGGGGAACACCGGGGAGCTGTTTTTT

d_call: NA
v_call: TRBV27
j_call: TRBJ1-1
clone_size: NA
cdr3_length: 15
cdr3_aa: CASSTFQGPNTEAFF
cdr3_nt: TGTGCCAGCAGTACTTTCCAGGGTCCTAACACTGAAGCTTTCTTT

d_call: NA
v_call: TRBV5-5
j_call: TRBJ2-1
clone_size: NA
cdr3_length: 16
cdr3_aa: CASSLGTTRSYNEQFF
cdr3_nt: TGTGCCAGCAGCTTGGGGACTACGCGGTCCTACAATGAGCAGTTCTTC

d_call: NA
v_call: TRBV11-3
j_call: TRBJ2-3
clone_size: once
cdr3_length: 18
cdr3_aa: CASSVRTQSFIGTDTQYF
cdr3_nt: TGTGCCAGCAGCGTAAGAACACAGAGTTTTATTGGCACAGATACGCAGTATTTT

d_call: NA
v_call: TRBV6-5
j_call: TRBJ2-7
clone_size: NA
cdr3_length: 13
cdr3_aa: CASSYSGPYEQYF
cdr3_nt: TGTGCCAGCAGTTACTCGGGGCCCTACGAGCAGTACTTC

d_call: TRBD1
v_call: TRBV18
j_call: TRBJ1-1
clone_size: NA
cdr3_length: 16
cdr3_aa: CASSRPGTGANTEAFF
cdr3_nt: TGTGCCAGCTCACGTCCCGGGACAGGGGCGAACACTGAAGCTTTCTTT